Below, one T cell receptor (beta chain) is given with its context. What it recognizes is unknown. This sample is part of a study of T cell responses to AZD1222 COVID-19 vaccine. Sequencing used immunoSEQ multiplex PCR; TCRdb keeps in-frame clones, though not all of them. The data hold 75,000 to 95,000 clones, with about 88% observed a single time. The germline gives CDR1 ENHRY, CDR2 SYGVKD. The length of the CDR3 is 13 residues. Between the trimmed V and J ends, which lost 0 bases and 5 bases, there was a span of 7 bases. General observations from the study: Epitopes outside B.1.351 and B.1.1.7 mutated regions reportedly drew nearly half of spike TCRs. Females outnumbered males among donors, who were mostly white British; clonal diversity was possibly underestimated. AZD1222 recipients seropositive at baseline numbered only five to seven. All repertoire sampling was performed exclusively after the peak T cell response.

The gene calls are TRBV10-3 and TRBJ1-2; no clear D gene. This material consisted of peripheral blood, taken on day 0 of AZD1222 vaccination. This clonotype originated in an adult in good health. This chain's CDR3 is CAISESGGYGYTF. Written as DNA, the CDR3 is TGTGCCATCAGTGAGTCCGGAGGTTATGGCTACACCTTC.